The clone carrying this T cell receptor (beta chain) was detected a few times. Its specificity is not known. The entirety of the isolated RNA underwent reverse transcription, so expressed TCRB transcripts were sequenced. Here immunoSEQ multiplex PCR was the method, and the copy in TCRdb shows in-frame clones only, minus some. In the table there are about 300,000 clones, approximately 13% of which are singletons. Researchers reported sorting CD4+ naive, central memory, regulatory and stem cell-like memory cells via CD45RO/CCR7/CD25/CD127/CD95/CD27. This entry belongs to a study of beta chain features in type 1 diabetes. Findings and caveats of the study: Researchers caution that PCR might favor shorter templates, equally among patients and controls. Shorter TCRB CDR3s, moderately but significantly so, were found in Type 1 diabetes patients in all four CD4+ subsets.

The CDR3 has 17 amino acids. The V end was cut by 4 bases, the J end by 2 bases, with 16 bases between. Germline CDR1 reads SGHRS; CDR2 reads YFSETQ. The TCR sequence derives from a woman in her late teens or twenties with type 1 diabetes. The rearrangement uses TRBV5-1 and TRBJ2-6; a weak D match, TRBD2 (6 bases). The sequencing sample was made of naive CD4+ T cells from blood. The CDR3 here is CASSSSPGTAGANVLTF. DNA for the CDR3: TGCGCCAGCAGCAGCTCTCCCGGGACTGCTGGGGCCAACGTCCTGACTTTC.